This passage covers 17 T cell receptor beta chains from one sample sequenced in a study of T cells after yellow fever vaccination. Using its own MiXCR run on the 5' RACE reads, TCRdb lists one record per CDR3 protein. The data show roughly 310,000 distinct CDR3 sequences, with 8.7% seen just once and over 15% held by the top ten. Sequenced material: PBMCs, taken on the day of the first yellow fever vaccination. The receptors were gathered from a man aged 18 to 30 who received the YFV17D yellow fever vaccine.

This clonotype turned up a few times. The V and J genes are TRBV4-3 and TRBJ2-3; 7 bases agree with TRBD2. The CDR3 extends over 14 amino acids. The J segment lost 14 bases and the V segment lost 2 bases, leaving 13 bases of the junction unmatched. The germline CDR1 and CDR2 sequences are LGHNA and YSLEER. The CDR3, as DNA: TGCGCCAGCAGCCAATCTCGCCAGACGGGGGGATCGTATTTT. Amino acid sequence: CASSQSRQTGGSYF.

This clonotype occurred a few times. The chain recombines TRBV5-1 with TRBJ1-1; 9 bases align to TRBD1. Unmatched junction bases numbered 3, after V lost 6 bases and J lost 3 bases. The CDR3 spans 13 residues. Germline loops: CDR1 SGHRS, CDR2 YFSETQ. The CDR3 nucleotides read TGCGCCAGCACGGACAGGGGCTACACTGAAGCTTTCTTT. It translates to CASTDRGYTEAFF.

The chain couples TRBV28 to TRBJ1-2; D remains ambiguous. V gave up 6 bases and J gave up 6 bases, with 14 bases separating them. Per germline, CDR1 MDHEN and CDR2 SYDVKM. This CDR3 spans 13 amino acids. DNA for the CDR3: TGTGCCAGCAGGATCCAGTACGGGAATGGCTACACCTTC. Translated, it gives CASRIQYGNGYTF.

The genes are TRBV7-2 and TRBJ2-3; possibly TRBD2 for D (6 bases). The CDR3 length is 15 residues. CDR1 is SGHTA, CDR2 FQGNSA, per germline. V dropped 3 bases and J dropped 0 bases, with 10 bases sitting between them. The DNA of the CDR3 is TGTGCCAGCAGCTTGGACTATGCTAGCACAGATACGCAGTATTTT. It encodes CASSLDYASTDTQYF.

V is TRBV10-3 and J is TRBJ1-2; 9 bases line up with TRBD1. The CDR3 is 14 amino acids. Looked up from germline, CDR1 is ENHRY and CDR2 is SYGVKD. Trimming took 3 bases from V and 3 from J; bases not matched to a gene: 2. The CDR3 DNA reads TGTGCCATCAGTGACCGGGACAGGGACTATGGCTACACCTTC. This sequence encodes CAISDRDRDYGYTF.

This clonotype has more than one count but fewer than ten. The gene calls are TRBV7-9 and TRBJ1-6; maybe TRBD1 (5 bases). V was trimmed by 0 bases and J by 3 bases, leaving 12 bases between them. Germline V gene data show CDR1 as SEHNR and CDR2 as FQNEAQ (reference sequence). The CDR3 totals 17 residues. The CDR3 here is CASSLAGHQFYNSPLHF. The DNA of the CDR3 is TGTGCCAGCAGCTTAGCAGGACACCAATTCTATAATTCACCCCTCCACTTT.

The rearrangement links TRBV6-2 or TRBV6-3 to TRBJ2-1, with D possibly TRBD1 on 6 matching bases. V gave up 6 bases and J gave up 9 bases, with 12 bases separating them. The CDR3 sequence is 12 residues long. Germline CDR1 reads MNHEY; CDR2 reads SVGEGT. CDR3: CASRPDSFEQFF. In nucleotides, the CDR3 is TGTGCCAGCAGGCCGGACAGTTTTGAGCAGTTCTTC.

This clonotype was detected many times. The chain has TRBV4-3 and TRBJ1-4; the D is unclear. Germline V CDR1 and CDR2: LGHNA, YSLEER. The CDR3 totals 16 residues. Trimming took off 5 bases at V and 6 bases at J, with 19 bases between the two ends. CDR3: CASSSQTAGRDEKLFF. The CDR3, as DNA: TGCGCCAGCAGCTCTCAGACGGCCGGCCGGGATGAAAAACTGTTTTTT.

The chain uses TRBV20-1 and TRBJ1-5, with no clear D. V lost 1 base to trimming and J lost 1 base, with 23 bases between them. CDR1 is DFQATT, CDR2 SNEGSKA, per germline (reference sequence). The CDR3 runs to 19 residues. CDR3 bases: TGCAGTGCTAGAGGCCTTACTCCCTGGGAAAGGATGAGCAATCAGCCCCAGCATTTT. Its protein product is CSARGLTPWERMSNQPQHF.

There are a few counts of this clonotype. This chain uses TRBV11-2 with TRBJ1-2; D not resolved. Trimming removed 1 base from V and 8 bases from J, with 17 bases in between. In germline, CDR1 is SGHAT, CDR2 FQNNGV. This CDR3 spans 15 amino acids. CDR3 bases: TGTGCCAGCAGCTTAGGGGCGGCGCTAGCTTTGGGCTACACCTTC. Translating gives CASSLGAALALGYTF. The entire variable domain, with the rest obtained from reference TRBV11-2 and TRBJ1-2, is as follows: EAGVAQSPRYKIIEKRQSVAFWCNPISGHATLYWYQQILGQGPKLLIQFQNNGVVDDSQLPKDRFSAERLKGVDSTLKIQPAKLEDSAVYLCASSLGAALALGYTFGSGTRLTVV.

A few counts support this clonotype. This chain joins TRBV15 and TRBJ2-1; possibly TRBD2 for D (6 bases). The ends were cut back, 2 bases at V and 7 bases at J, with 21 bases in the middle. CDR3 size: 17 residues. CDR1 LNHNV and CDR2 YYDKDF come from the germline V gene (reference sequence). The CDR3, as DNA: TGTGCCACCAGCAGACGTAGGAGGGGACCGCGGTATAATGAGCAGTTCTTC. Protein product: CATSRRRRGPRYNEQFF. Complete variable domain (other parts from reference TRBV15 and TRBJ2-1): DAMVIQNPRYQVTQFGKPVTLSCSQTLNHNVMYWYQQKSSQAPKLLFHYYDKDFNNEADTPDNFQSRRPNTSFCFLDIRSPGLGDTAMYLCATSRRRRGPRYNEQFFGPGTRLTVL.

This clonotype has just a few counts. The chain is built from TRBV20-1 and TRBJ1-3; no definite D call. Trimming cost V 0 bases and J 0 bases, with 6 bases left between them. Germline V lookup: CDR1 DFQATT, CDR2 SNEGSKA (reference sequence). CDR3 size: 14 residues. Here the CDR3 reads CSARDYSSGNTIYF. DNA of the CDR3: TGCAGTGCTAGAGATTACAGCTCTGGAAACACCATATATTTT.

In this sample, this clonotype turned up a few times. The CDR3 spells CASDPRGGVVNEQFF. CDR3 DNA: TGTGCCAGCGACCCGAGGGGGGGCGTTGTCAATGAGCAGTTCTTC. J is TRBJ2-1 and V is TRBV7-2; weak D call: TRBD2 (7 bases). In germline, CDR1 is SGHTA, CDR2 FQGNSA. CDR3 length: 15 residues. Trimming stripped 8 bases from V and 6 bases from J, with 20 bases between.

This clonotype was observed a handful of times. The rearrangement uses TRBV4-1 and TRBJ2-3; no reliable D call. CDR3 length equals 14 residues. Germline assignment: CDR1 MGHRA and CDR2 YSYEKL. The V gene lost 3 bases and the J gene lost 4 bases, with 11 bases spanning the gap. The CDR3 region has the DNA TGCGCCAGCAGCCAGGGTCCGGGCCCAGATACGCAGTATTTT. It is translated as CASSQGPGPDTQYF.

The rearrangement uses TRBV18 and TRBJ2-7; 9 nucleotides match TRBD1. Germline V gene lookup returns CDR1 KGHSH and CDR2 LQKENI. The trim removed 4 bases at V and 6 bases at J, leaving 4 bases unmatched. CDR3 size: 13 residues. Written as DNA, the CDR3 is TGTGCCAGCTCACAGGGGACAGGGACCGAGCAGTACGTC. This codes for CASSQGTGTEQYV.

This rearrangement joins TRBV3-1 to TRBJ2-6; 7 nucleotides align to TRBD2. The CDR3 contains 18 residues. Germline loops: CDR1 LGHDT, CDR2 YNNKEL (reference sequence). Losses at the gene ends were 0 bases for V and 0 bases for J; bases not matched to a gene: 5. The CDR3 is CASSQDGGYSSGANVLTF. The CDR3, as DNA: TGTGCCAGCAGCCAAGACGGGGGGTACAGCTCTGGGGCCAACGTCCTGACTTTC.

This clonotype was detected many times. The chain couples TRBV2 to TRBJ2-2; TRBD2 aligns across 9 bases. J gave up 3 bases and V 5 bases, and 10 bases lay outside the gene matches. This CDR3 has 17 residues. Germline CDR1 reads SNHLY; CDR2 reads FYNNEI. This CDR3 reads CASSLPAGTSYTGELFF. CDR3 nucleotides: TGTGCCAGCAGTCTCCCAGCCGGGACTAGCTACACCGGGGAGCTGTTTTTT.